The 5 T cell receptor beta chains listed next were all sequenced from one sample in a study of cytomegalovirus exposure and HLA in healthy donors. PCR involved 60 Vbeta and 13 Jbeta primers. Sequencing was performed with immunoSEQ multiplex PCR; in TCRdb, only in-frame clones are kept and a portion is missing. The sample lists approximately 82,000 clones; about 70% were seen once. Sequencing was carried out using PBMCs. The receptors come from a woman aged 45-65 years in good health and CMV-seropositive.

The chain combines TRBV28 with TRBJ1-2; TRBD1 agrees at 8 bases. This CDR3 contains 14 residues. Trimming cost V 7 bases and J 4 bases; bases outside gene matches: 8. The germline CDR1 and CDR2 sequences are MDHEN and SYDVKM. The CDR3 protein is CASKQGARGYGYTF. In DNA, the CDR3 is TGTGCCAGCAAGCAGGGGGCGCGGGGCTATGGCTACACCTTC.

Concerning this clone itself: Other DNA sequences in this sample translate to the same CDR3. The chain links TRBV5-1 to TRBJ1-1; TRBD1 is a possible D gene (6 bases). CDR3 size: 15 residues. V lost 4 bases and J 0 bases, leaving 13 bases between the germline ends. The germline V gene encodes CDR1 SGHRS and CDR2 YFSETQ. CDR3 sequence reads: CASSPRGGMNTEAFF. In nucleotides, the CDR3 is TGCGCCAGCAGCCCGAGGGGGGGCATGAACACTGAAGCTTTCTTT.

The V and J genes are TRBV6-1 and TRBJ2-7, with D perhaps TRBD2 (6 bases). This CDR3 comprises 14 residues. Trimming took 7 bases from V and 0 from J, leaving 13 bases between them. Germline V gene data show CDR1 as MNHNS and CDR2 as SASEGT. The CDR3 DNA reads TGTGCCAGCACCGCTAGCGCCGTCTCCTACGAGCAGTACTTC. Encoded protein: CASTASAVSYEQYF.

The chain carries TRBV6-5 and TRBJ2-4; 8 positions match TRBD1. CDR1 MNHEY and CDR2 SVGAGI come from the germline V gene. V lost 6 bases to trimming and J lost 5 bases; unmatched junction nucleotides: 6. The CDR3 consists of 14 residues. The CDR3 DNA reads TGTGCCAGCAGGGTCACGACAGGGGAAAACATTCAGTACTTC. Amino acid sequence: CASRVTTGENIQYF.

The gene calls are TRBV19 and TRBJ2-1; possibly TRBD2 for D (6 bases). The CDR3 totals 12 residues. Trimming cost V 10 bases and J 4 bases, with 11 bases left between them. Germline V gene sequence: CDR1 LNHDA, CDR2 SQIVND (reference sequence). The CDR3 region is CATSLAYNEQFF. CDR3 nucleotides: TGTGCCACCTCACTAGCATACAATGAGCAGTTCTTC. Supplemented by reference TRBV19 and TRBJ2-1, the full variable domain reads DGGITQSPKYLFRKEGQNVTLSCEQNLNHDAMYWYRQDPGQGLRLIYYSQIVNDFQKGDIAEGYSVSREKKESFPLTVTSAQKNPTAFYLCATSLAYNEQFFGPGTRLTVL.